What follows are 26 T cell receptor beta chains derived from one specimen sequenced in a study of CD8+ T cells in alopecia areata. Following extraction, RNA underwent reverse transcription to cDNA, which served as the sequencing template. Some clones are missing from TCRdb's copy, which holds only in-frame ones; the method was immunoSEQ multiplex PCR. The sample consists of roughly 150,000 clones, about 60% of them appearing once. The sequencing input was CD4+ T cells sorted from blood. The source of these receptors is a human donor in good health.

This clone was picked up a small number of times. The V and J genes are TRBV7-9 and TRBJ2-7, with a tentative D call TRBD1 (5 bases). This CDR3 is 14 amino acids long. Germline CDR1 is SEHNR and CDR2 is FQNEAQ (reference sequence). Between the trimmed V and J ends, which lost 5 bases and 0 bases, there was a span of 11 bases. DNA of the CDR3: TGTGCCAGCAGCACTCGACAGAGCTCCTACGAGCAGTACTTC. Its translation: CASSTRQSSYEQYF.

The chain is built from TRBV5-1 and TRBJ2-3, with D hard to call. There are 14 residues in the CDR3. The V end lost 4 bases, the J end lost 0 bases, and 9 bases lay between the germline ends. Looked up from germline, CDR1 is SGHRS and CDR2 is YFSETQ. CDR3 DNA: TGCGCCAGCAGCCACGCAGACAGCACAGATACGCAGTATTTT. It codes for CASSHADSTDTQYF.

The chain employs TRBV10-3 and TRBJ2-7; 7 bases agree with TRBD1. The V and J ends lost 7 bases and 0 bases, in that order; junction bases with no gene match: 3. The CDR3 runs 13 residues. Germline CDR1 and CDR2: ENHRY and SYGVKD. The CDR3: CAITGDSSYEQYF. The CDR3 DNA follows: TGTGCCATCACTGGGGACAGCTCCTACGAGCAGTACTTC.

The chain carries TRBV7-2 and TRBJ1-1; no definite D call. The CDR3 has 14 amino acids. The V end was cut by 1 base, the J end by 0 bases, with 6 bases between. Looked up from germline, CDR1 is SGHTA and CDR2 is FQGNSA. The DNA of the CDR3 is TGTGCCAGCAGCTTAGGGGGAATGAACACTGAAGCTTTCTTT. Encoded protein: CASSLGGMNTEAFF.

The gene calls are TRBV7-8 and TRBJ2-5; TRBD1 might be the D (6 bases). Germline V gives CDR1 SGHVS, CDR2 FQNEAQ. The CDR3 length is 14 residues. V shed 5 bases and J shed 5 bases, with 15 bases lying between them. The CDR3 sequence is CASSAGPDRETQYF. Written as DNA, the CDR3 is TGTGCCAGCAGCGCCGGCCCAGACAGGGAGACCCAGTACTTC.

This clone was counted a few times. The chain carries TRBV25-1 and TRBJ2-4; 11 nucleotides align to TRBD2. After removal of 5 bases from V and 12 bases from J, the junction contained 9 bases not matched to a gene. CDR1 is MGHDK, CDR2 SYGVNS, per germline. The CDR3 contains 14 residues. The CDR3 reads CASSWGLAEGRQYF. In DNA, the CDR3 is TGTGCCAGCAGTTGGGGACTAGCGGAGGGACGTCAGTACTTC. Looking up the rest from reference TRBV25-1 and TRBJ2-4 gives the full variable domain: EADIYQTPRYLVIGTGKKITLECSQTMGHDKMYWYQQDPGMELHLIHYSYGVNSTEKGDLSSESTVSRIRTEHFPLTLESARPSHTSQYLCASSWGLAEGRQYFGAGTRLSVL.

This clone was counted a single time. The chain is built from TRBV15 and TRBJ2-6; D gene uncertain. Trimming took off 1 base at V and 5 bases at J, with 0 bases between the two ends. The CDR3 consists of 12 residues. Germline V gene lookup returns CDR1 LNHNV and CDR2 YYDKDF (reference sequence). In nucleotides, the CDR3 is TGTGCCACCAGCAGAGGGGCCAACGTCCTGACTTTC. Its protein product is CATSRGANVLTF.

This clone appeared a few times. The gene calls are TRBV7-6 and TRBJ2-7; the D is unclear. The germline CDR1 and CDR2 sequences are SGHVS and FNYEAQ. The CDR3 has 14 amino acids. The V and J ends lost 5 bases and 0 bases respectively, with 11 bases between them. The CDR3 here is CASSESQNSYEQYF. In nucleotides, the CDR3 is TGTGCCAGCAGCGAGTCACAGAACTCCTACGAGCAGTACTTC. The full variable domain, in which reference TRBV7-6 and TRBJ2-7 provide the parts outside the CDR3, is GAGVSQSPRYKVTKRGQDVALRCDPISGHVSLYWYRQALGQGPEFLTYFNYEAQQDKSGLPNDRFSAERPEGSISTLTIQRTEQRDSAMYRCASSESQNSYEQYFGPGTRLTVT.

The genes are TRBV4-2 and TRBJ2-5; 10 positions agree with TRBD2. The length of the CDR3 is 15 residues. Germline V gives CDR1 LGHNA, CDR2 YNFKEQ. Trimming at V came to 3 bases and at J to 4 bases, leaving 5 bases not matched to a gene. CDR3 protein: CASSHSSGSAETQYF. For the CDR3, the DNA is TGTGCCAGCAGCCATTCTAGCGGGAGCGCAGAGACCCAGTACTTC.

The chain is built from TRBV11-3 and TRBJ2-2; D uncertain. This CDR3 has 13 amino acids. In germline, CDR1 is SGHNT, CDR2 YENEEA. V lost 0 bases and J 4 bases, leaving 3 bases between the germline ends. The chain's CDR3 is CASSLDGTGELFF. DNA for the CDR3: TGTGCCAGCAGCTTAGATGGCACCGGGGAGCTGTTTTTT.

This clone was seen just once. The chain links TRBV30 to TRBJ1-4; a possible D gene is TRBD1 (6 bases). Germline V gives CDR1 GTSNPN, CDR2 SVGIG (reference sequence). Trimming stripped 1 base from V and 8 bases from J, with 14 bases between. CDR3 size: 14 residues. CDR3 amino acids: CAWSDIRGGEKLFF. The CDR3 DNA reads as TGTGCCTGGAGTGACATCAGGGGTGGCGAAAAACTGTTTTTT.

The chain joins TRBV6-5 to TRBJ2-6; no definite D call. Germline-derived CDR1 and CDR2 are MNHEY and SVGAGI. With 6 bases removed from V and 3 bases from J, the gap between germline ends came to 12 bases. This CDR3 is built from 15 residues. CDR3 amino acids: CASRPAGGGANVLTF. The CDR3 region has the DNA TGTGCCAGCAGACCCGCTGGTGGTGGGGCCAACGTCCTGACTTTC.

The chain has TRBV29-1 and TRBJ1-1; 7 nucleotides agree with TRBD1. This CDR3 has 15 residues. CDR1 and CDR2 from the germline V gene are SQVTM and ANQGSEA. The V segment lost 4 bases and the J segment 4 bases; nucleotides outside the gene matches: 12. DNA of the CDR3: TGCAGCGTTGGTAGAGGGGGCCCGGAAGGCACTGAAGCTTTCTTT. Translation: CSVGRGGPEGTEAFF.

This clone was recorded a few times. This chain uses TRBV6-5 with TRBJ1-1; D might be TRBD1 (6 bases). V was trimmed by 5 bases and J by 4 bases, leaving 17 bases between them. CDR3 length: 15 residues. In germline, CDR1 is MNHEY, CDR2 SVGAGI. CDR3 bases: TGTGCCAGCAGTCTTAGGGGGGTTAGAGGCACTGAAGCTTTCTTT. Its protein product is CASSLRGVRGTEAFF.

The V call is TRBV2, the J call TRBJ2-1; 11 bases agree with TRBD2. V was pared by 9 bases and J by 7 bases, with 17 bases of the junction left unmatched. The germline V gene has CDR1 SNHLY and CDR2 FYNNEI. There are 17 residues in the CDR3. The CDR3 sequence is CARTQWGVAGGWNEQFF. The CDR3 coding sequence is TGTGCCAGAACCCAATGGGGCGTAGCGGGGGGGTGGAATGAGCAGTTCTTC.

This sequence joins TRBV27 and TRBJ2-3; TRBD1 aligns across 11 bases. The CDR3 has 14 residues. Germline V gene sequence: CDR1 MNHEY, CDR2 SMNVEV (reference sequence). V lost 5 bases to trimming and J lost 3 bases; unmatched junction nucleotides: 1. The CDR3 bases are TGTGCCAGCAGTGGACAGGGGGCGACAGATACGCAGTATTTT. Its protein is CASSGQGATDTQYF.

This clone came up a few times. Additional DNA sequences in this sample encode the identical CDR3. The V call is TRBV5-1, the J call TRBJ2-1; the D is unclear. With 0 bases removed from V and 7 bases from J, the gap between germline ends came to 5 bases. The germline CDR1 and CDR2 sequences are SGHRS and YFSETQ. CDR3 length: 12 residues. The CDR3, as DNA: TGCGCCAGCAGCTTGGCCCGTAATGAGCAGTTCTTC. Amino acid sequence: CASSLARNEQFF.

The V gene is TRBV28, the J gene TRBJ2-5; D may correspond to TRBD1 or TRBD2 (5 bases each). V was trimmed by 6 bases and J by 3 bases, leaving 17 bases between them. The CDR3 sequence is 15 residues long. Germline CDR1 is MDHEN and CDR2 is SYDVKM. In nucleotides, the CDR3 is TGTGCCAGCAGAGCAGGGTTGCGGGCGAAAGAGACCCAGTACTTC. This gives the protein CASRAGLRAKETQYF.

This clone was seen only a few times. Distinct nucleotide sequences in the sample also encode this CDR3. The gene calls are TRBV29-1 and TRBJ2-5, with D perhaps matching TRBD2 (7 bases). The CDR3 is 13 residues long. V dropped 6 bases and J dropped 4 bases, with 15 bases sitting between them. Germline V gene sequence: CDR1 SQVTM, CDR2 ANQGSEA. The CDR3 region is CSVGGLVGETQYF. The DNA for the CDR3 is TGCAGCGTGGGGGGGCTAGTCGGAGAGACCCAGTACTTC.

In the case of this clone: Other DNA sequences from this sample encode an identical CDR3 as well. V and J are TRBV30 and TRBJ2-5, with D unclear. V lost 6 bases to trimming and J lost 4 bases, with 9 bases between them. CDR3 length: 11 residues. CDR1 is GTSNPN, CDR2 SVGIG, per germline (reference sequence). The CDR3 region is CACGDRETQYF. The DNA for the CDR3 is TGTGCCTGCGGAGACCGAGAGACCCAGTACTTC.

The table lists this clone with a few counts. The chain uses TRBV29-1 and TRBJ1-1, with 7 bases identical to TRBD1. Germline V gene sequence: CDR1 SQVTM, CDR2 ANQGSEA. There are 16 residues in the CDR3. V was clipped by 6 bases and J by 4 bases; unmatched bases: 17. The CDR3 DNA reads as TGCAGCGTCGGTAGACAGGGATCACCTCTCACCACTGAAGCTTTCTTT. Protein sequence: CSVGRQGSPLTTEAFF.

This clone was counted between two and nine times. The rearrangement joins TRBV19 to TRBJ2-5; D is unclear. V gave up 2 bases and J gave up 4 bases, with 5 bases separating them. CDR3 length equals 12 residues. Germline V CDR1 and CDR2: LNHDA, SQIVND (reference sequence). Written as DNA, the CDR3 is TGTGCCAGTAGTATAACGGGAGAGACCCAGTACTTC. Its protein product is CASSITGETQYF.

This clone has just a few counts. The V and J genes are TRBV29-1 and TRBJ2-2, with D unresolved. V lost 6 bases and J lost 1, with 9 bases in between. The length of the CDR3 is 13 residues. Germline assignment: CDR1 SQVTM and CDR2 ANQGSEA. CDR3 DNA: TGCAGCGTCCTGGCGCTGAACACCGGGGAGCTGTTTTTT. This translates into CSVLALNTGELFF.

V usage is TRBV10-3 and J usage is TRBJ1-1; tentatively, D is TRBD1 (5 bases). Per germline, CDR1 ENHRY and CDR2 SYGVKD. Trimming left V 11 bases short and J 4 bases short, with 17 bases between. The CDR3 consists of 13 residues. The chain's CDR3 is CAVKGPGGTEAFF. CDR3 coding DNA: TGTGCCGTAAAGGGACCGGGCGGCACTGAAGCTTTCTTT.

V is TRBV25-1 and J is TRBJ1-2, with D tentatively TRBD1 (5 bases). V lost 5 bases and J lost 8, with 12 bases in between. There are 12 residues in the CDR3. The germline gives CDR1 MGHDK, CDR2 SYGVNS. The CDR3 reads CASSSRGVGYTF. For the CDR3, the DNA is TGTGCCAGCAGTTCCCGGGGGGTAGGCTACACCTTC.

This clone was picked up one time. The V gene is TRBV9, the J gene TRBJ2-5; 8 positions agree with TRBD1. There are 15 residues in the CDR3. The V and J ends lost 3 bases and 5 bases, in that order; junction bases with no gene match: 9. Germline loops: CDR1 SGDLS, CDR2 YYNGEE. The CDR3 region has the DNA TGTGCCAGCAGCGCCAAGGACAGGGCTAGGGAGACCCAGTACTTC. Translated, it gives CASSAKDRARETQYF.